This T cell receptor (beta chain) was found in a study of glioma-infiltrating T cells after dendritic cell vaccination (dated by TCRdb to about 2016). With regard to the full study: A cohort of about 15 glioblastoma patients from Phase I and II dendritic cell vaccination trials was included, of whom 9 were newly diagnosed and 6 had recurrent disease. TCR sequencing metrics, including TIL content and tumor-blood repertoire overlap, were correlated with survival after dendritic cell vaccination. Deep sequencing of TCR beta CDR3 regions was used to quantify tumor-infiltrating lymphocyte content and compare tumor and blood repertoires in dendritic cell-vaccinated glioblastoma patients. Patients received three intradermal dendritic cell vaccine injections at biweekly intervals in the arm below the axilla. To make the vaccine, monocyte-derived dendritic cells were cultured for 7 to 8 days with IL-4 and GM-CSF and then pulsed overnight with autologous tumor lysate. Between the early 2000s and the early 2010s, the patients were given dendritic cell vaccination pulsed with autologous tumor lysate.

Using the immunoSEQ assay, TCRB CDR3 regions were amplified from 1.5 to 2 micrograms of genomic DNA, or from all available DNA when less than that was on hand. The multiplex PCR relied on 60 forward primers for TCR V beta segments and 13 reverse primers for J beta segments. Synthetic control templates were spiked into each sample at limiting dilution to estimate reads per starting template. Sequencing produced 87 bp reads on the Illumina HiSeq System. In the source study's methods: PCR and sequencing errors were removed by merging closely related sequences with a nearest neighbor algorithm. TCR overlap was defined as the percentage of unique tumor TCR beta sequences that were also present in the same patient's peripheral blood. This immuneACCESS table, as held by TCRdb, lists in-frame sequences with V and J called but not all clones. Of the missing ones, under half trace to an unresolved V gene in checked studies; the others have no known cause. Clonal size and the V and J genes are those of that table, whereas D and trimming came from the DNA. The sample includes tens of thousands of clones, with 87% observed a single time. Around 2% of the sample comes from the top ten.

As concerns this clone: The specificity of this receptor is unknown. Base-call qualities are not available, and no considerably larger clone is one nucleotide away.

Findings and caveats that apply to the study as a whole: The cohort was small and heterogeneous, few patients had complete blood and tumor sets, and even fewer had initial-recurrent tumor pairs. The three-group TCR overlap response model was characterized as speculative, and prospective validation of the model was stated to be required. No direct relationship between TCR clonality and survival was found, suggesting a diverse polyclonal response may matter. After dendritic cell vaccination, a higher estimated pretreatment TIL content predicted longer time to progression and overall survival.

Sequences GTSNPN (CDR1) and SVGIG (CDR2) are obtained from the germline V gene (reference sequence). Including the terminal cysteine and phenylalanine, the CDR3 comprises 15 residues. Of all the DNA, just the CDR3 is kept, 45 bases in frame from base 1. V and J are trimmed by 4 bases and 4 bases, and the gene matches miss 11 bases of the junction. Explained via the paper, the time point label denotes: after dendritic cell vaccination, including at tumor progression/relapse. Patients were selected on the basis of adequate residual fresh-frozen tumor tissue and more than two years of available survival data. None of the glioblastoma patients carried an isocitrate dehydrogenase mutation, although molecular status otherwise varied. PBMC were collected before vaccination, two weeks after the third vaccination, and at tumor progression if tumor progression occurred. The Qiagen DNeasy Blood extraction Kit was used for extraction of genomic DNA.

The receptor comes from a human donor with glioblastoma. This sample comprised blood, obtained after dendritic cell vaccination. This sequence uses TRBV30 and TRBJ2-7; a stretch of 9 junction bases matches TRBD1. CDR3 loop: CAWNTVQGAGYEQYF. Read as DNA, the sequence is TGTGCCTGGAACACAGTACAGGGGGCGGGGTACGAGCAGTACTTC.